The 4 T cell receptor beta chains presented below share a single source sample, sequenced in a study of blood T cell repertoires in COVID-19. Data came from immunoSEQ multiplex PCR; TCRdb stores just in-frame clones and leaves some out. The data show around 190,000 clones, with roughly 80% seen just once and roughly 6.3% held by the top ten. The material sequenced was peripheral blood. These receptors were obtained from a human donor in a cohort sampled during active COVID-19.

The chain couples TRBV27 to TRBJ2-3; TRBD2 agrees at 10 bases. V shed 5 bases, J shed 4 bases, and the junction held 9 bases outside the gene matches. Germline CDR1 MNHEY, CDR2 SMNVEV (reference sequence). This CDR3 comprises 16 residues. The CDR3 DNA reads TGTGCCAGCAGTCCGGTAGCGGGGGGAGGTCCAGATACGCAGTATTTT. It specifies CASSPVAGGGPDTQYF.

V is TRBV3-1 (or the pseudogene TRBV3-2) and J is TRBJ2-7; the D gene is possibly TRBD1 (6 bases). This CDR3 has 13 residues. Germline V CDR1 and CDR2: LGHDT, YNNKEL (reference sequence). V was cut by 7 bases and J by 5 bases, with 15 bases left in between. CDR3: CASNVRGKDEQYF. The CDR3 coding sequence is TGTGCCAGCAACGTCAGGGGTAAGGACGAGCAGTACTTC.

This chain uses TRBV6-5 with TRBJ1-3, with D possibly TRBD1 on 6 matching bases. The CDR3 is 14 residues long. Trimming cost V 6 bases and J 2 bases, with 11 bases left between them. Germline values: CDR1 MNHEY, CDR2 SVGAGI. The CDR3 sequence is CASSQNRAGNTIYF. The CDR3 region has the DNA TGTGCCAGCAGCCAGAACAGGGCTGGAAACACCATATATTTT.

This clone turned up a few times. The chain combines TRBV5-1 with TRBJ2-1; 9 positions match TRBD2. Germline V gives CDR1 SGHRS, CDR2 YFSETQ. The CDR3 extends over 14 amino acids. V was clipped by 2 bases and J by 6 bases; unmatched bases: 3. Here the CDR3 DNA reads TGCGCCAGCAGCTTAGCGGGGGGCATCAATGAGCAGTTCTTC. Protein: CASSLAGGINEQFF.